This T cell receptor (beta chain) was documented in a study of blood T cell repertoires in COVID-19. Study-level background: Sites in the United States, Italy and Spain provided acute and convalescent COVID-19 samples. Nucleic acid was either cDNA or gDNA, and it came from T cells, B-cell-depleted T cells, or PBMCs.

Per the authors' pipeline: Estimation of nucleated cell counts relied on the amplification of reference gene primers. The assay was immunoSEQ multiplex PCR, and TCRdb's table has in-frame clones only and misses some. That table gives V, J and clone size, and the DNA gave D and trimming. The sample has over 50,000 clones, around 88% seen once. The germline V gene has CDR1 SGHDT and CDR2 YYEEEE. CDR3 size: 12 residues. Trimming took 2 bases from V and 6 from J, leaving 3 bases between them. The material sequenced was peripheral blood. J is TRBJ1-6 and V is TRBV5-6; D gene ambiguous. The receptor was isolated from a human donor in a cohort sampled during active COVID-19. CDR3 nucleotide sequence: TGTGCCAGCAGCTTTCGTAATTCACCCCTCCACTTT. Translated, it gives CASSFRNSPLHF. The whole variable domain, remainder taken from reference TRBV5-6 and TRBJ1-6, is DAGVTQSPTHLIKTRGQQVTLRCSPKSGHDTVSWYQQALGQGPQFIFQYYEEEERQRGNFPDRFSGHQFPNYSSELNVNALLLGDSALYLCASSFRNSPLHFGNGTRLTVT.